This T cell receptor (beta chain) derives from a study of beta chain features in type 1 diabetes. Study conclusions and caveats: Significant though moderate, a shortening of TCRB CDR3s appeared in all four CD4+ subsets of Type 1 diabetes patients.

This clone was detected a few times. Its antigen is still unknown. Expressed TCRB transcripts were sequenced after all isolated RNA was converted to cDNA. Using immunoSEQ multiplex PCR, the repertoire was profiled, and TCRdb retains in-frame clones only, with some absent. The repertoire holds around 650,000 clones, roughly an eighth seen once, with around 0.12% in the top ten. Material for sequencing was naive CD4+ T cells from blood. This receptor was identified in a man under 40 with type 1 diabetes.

CDR3 protein: CSVESSGGARETQYF. The CDR3 region has the DNA TGCAGCGTTGAGAGTAGCGGGGGGGCCCGAGAGACCCAGTACTTC. The V gene is TRBV29-1, the J gene TRBJ2-5; the match to TRBD2 covers 11 bases. The J segment lost 4 bases and the V segment lost 3 bases, leaving 7 bases of the junction unmatched. Germline CDR1 reads SQVTM; CDR2 reads ANQGSEA. The CDR3 is 15 amino acids.